The following is a T cell receptor beta chain sequence with its context. What it binds is unknown. These data come from a study of T cells expressing NK-cell markers. Regarding the study as a whole: The dominant NKG2C+ clonotypes represented about 1.0-7.5% of CD8+ T cells in six donors.

CDR3 length equals 12 residues. No DNA is given; TCRdb re-called the 5' RACE reads and lists each CDR3 protein once. Recorded here are a few hundred thousand distinct CDR3 sequences; the top ten clones represent around 0.4%. The sequence was collected from a man aged 18 to 30 in good health. Sequencing input: blood T cells: a sorted CD56 or NKG2C T cell subset, CD4+ or CD8+ T cells, or bulk PBMC T cells (not recorded which). The J gene is TRBJ1-2, the V gene TRBV12-3 or TRBV12-4. The CDR3 is CASSPGLGGYTF.